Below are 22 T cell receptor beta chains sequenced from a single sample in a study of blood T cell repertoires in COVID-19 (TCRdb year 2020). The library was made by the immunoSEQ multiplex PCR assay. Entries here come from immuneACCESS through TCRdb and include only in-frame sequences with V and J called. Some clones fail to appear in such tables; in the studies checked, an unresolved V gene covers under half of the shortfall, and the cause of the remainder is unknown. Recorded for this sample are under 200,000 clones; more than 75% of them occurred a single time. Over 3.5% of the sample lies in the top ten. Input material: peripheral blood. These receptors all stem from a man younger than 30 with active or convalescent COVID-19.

This chain's CDR3 is CASSIVTGAKETQYF. As DNA, the CDR3 is TGTGCCAGTAGTATAGTGACGGGAGCCAAAGAGACCCAGTACTTC. V and J are TRBV19 and TRBJ2-5, with D possibly being TRBD2 (6 bases). The CDR3 runs 15 residues. Germline V CDR1 and CDR2: LNHDA, SQIVND (reference sequence). V lost 1 base to trimming and J lost 3 bases, with 12 bases between them.

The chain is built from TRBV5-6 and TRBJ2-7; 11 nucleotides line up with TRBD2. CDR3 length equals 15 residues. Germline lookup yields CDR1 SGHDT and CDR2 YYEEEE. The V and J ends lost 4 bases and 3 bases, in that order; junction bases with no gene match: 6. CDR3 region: CASSPGTSGRYEQYF. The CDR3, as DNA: TGTGCCAGCAGCCCCGGGACTAGCGGACGCTACGAGCAGTACTTC.

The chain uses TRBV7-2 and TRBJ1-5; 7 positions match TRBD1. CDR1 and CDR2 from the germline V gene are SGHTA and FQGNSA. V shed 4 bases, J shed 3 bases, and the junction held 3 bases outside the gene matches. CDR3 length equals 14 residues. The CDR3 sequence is CASSSGTDNQPQHF. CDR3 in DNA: TGTGCCAGCAGCTCTGGGACAGACAATCAGCCCCAGCATTTT. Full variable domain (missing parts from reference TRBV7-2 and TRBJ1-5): GAGVSQSPSNKVTEKGKDVELRCDPISGHTALYWYRQSLGQGLEFLIYFQGNSAPDKSGLPSDRFSAERTGGSVSTLTIQRTQQEDSAVYLCASSSGTDNQPQHFGDGTRLSIL.

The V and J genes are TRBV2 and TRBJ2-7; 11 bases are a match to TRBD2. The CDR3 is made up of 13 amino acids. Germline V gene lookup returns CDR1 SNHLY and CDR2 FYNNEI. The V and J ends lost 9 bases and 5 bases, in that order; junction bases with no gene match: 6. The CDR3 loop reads CASSGREGDEQYF. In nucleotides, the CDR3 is TGTGCCAGTAGCGGGAGGGAAGGAGACGAGCAGTACTTC. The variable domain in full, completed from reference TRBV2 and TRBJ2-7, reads EPEVTQTPSHQVTQMGQEVILRCVPISNHLYFYWYRQILGQKVEFLVSFYNNEISEKSEIFDDQFSVERPDGSNFTLKIRSTKLEDSAMYFCASSGREGDEQYFGPGTRLTVT.

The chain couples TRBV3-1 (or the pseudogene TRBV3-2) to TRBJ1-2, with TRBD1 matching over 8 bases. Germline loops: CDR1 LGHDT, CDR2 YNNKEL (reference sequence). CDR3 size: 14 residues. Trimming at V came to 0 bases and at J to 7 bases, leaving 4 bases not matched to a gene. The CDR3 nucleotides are TGTGCCAGCAGCCAAGAGGCAGGGGGCCGTGGCTACACCTTC. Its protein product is CASSQEAGGRGYTF.

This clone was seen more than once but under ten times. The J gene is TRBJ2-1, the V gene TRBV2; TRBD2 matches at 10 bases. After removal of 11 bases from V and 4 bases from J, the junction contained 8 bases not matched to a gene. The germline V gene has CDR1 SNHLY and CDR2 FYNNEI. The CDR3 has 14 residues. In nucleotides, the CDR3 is TGTGCCGCCCGGCTAGCGGGAGCTTACAATGAGCAGTTCTTC. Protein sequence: CAARLAGAYNEQFF.

The CDR3 DNA reads as TGTGCTAGTGGCCTAGGGACAGGCTGGAGGACTGAAGCTTTCTTT. This translates into CASGLGTGWRTEAFF. The genes are TRBV12-5 and TRBJ1-1, with 8 nucleotides matching TRBD1. The germline CDR1 and CDR2 sequences are LGHNT and FRNRAP. Trimming at V came to 6 bases and at J to 5 bases, leaving 11 bases not matched to a gene. This CDR3 has 15 amino acids.

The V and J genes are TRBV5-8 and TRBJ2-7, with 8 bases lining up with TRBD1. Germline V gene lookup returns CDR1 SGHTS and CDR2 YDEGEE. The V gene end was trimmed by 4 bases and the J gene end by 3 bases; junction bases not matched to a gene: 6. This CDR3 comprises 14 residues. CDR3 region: CASSPRTGNYEQYV. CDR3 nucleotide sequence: TGTGCCAGCAGCCCGAGGACAGGGAACTACGAGCAGTACGTC.

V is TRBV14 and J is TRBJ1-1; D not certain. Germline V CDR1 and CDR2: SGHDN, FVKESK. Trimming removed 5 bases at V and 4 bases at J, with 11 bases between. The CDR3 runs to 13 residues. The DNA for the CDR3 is TGTGCCAGCAGCACCGCTACGGGCACTGAAGCTTTCTTT. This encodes CASSTATGTEAFF.

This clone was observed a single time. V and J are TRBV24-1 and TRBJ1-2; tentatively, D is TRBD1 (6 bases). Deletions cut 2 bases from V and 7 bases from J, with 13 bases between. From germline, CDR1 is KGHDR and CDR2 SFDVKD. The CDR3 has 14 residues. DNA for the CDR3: TGTGCCACCAGTGATTATGGGGACACCGCTGGCTACACCTTC. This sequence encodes CATSDYGDTAGYTF.

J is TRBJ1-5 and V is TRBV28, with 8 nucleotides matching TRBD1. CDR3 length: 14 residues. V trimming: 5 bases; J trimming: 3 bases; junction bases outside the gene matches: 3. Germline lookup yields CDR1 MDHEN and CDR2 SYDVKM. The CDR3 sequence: CASSKDRDNQPQHF. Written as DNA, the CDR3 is TGTGCCAGCAGTAAGGACAGGGACAATCAGCCCCAGCATTTT.

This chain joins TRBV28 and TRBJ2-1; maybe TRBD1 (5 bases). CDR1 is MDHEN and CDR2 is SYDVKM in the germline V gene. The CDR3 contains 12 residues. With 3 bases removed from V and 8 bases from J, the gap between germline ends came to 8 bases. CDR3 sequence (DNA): TGTGCCAGCAGTTTCAGGGTTTATGAGCAGTTCTTC. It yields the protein CASSFRVYEQFF.

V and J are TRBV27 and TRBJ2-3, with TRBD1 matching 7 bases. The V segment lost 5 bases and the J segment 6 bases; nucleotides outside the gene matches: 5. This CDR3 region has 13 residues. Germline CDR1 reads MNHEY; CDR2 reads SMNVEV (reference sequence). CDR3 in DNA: TGTGCCAGCAGTACCATCAGGGGGGATACGCAGTATTTT. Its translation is CASSTIRGDTQYF.

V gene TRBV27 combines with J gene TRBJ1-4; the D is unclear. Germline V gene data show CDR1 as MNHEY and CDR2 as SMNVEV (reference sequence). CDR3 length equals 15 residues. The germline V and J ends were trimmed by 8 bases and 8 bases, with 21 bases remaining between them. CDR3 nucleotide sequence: TGTGCCAGCCGACCGGACGGACTTGGGGAGGAAAAACTGTTTTTT. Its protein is CASRPDGLGEEKLFF.

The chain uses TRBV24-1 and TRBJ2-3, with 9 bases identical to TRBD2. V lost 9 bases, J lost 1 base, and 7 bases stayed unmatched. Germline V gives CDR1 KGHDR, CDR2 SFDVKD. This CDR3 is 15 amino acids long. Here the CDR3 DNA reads TGTGCCACCGGTATTAGCGGGGGAGGCACAGATACGCAGTATTTT. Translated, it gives CATGISGGGTDTQYF.

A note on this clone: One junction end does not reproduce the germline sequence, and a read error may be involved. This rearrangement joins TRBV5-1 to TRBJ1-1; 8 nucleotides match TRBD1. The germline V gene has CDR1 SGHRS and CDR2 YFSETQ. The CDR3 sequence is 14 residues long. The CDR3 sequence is CASSLDRVATEAFF. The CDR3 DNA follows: TGCGCCAGCAGCCTGGACAGGGTTGCGACTGAAGCTTTTTTT.

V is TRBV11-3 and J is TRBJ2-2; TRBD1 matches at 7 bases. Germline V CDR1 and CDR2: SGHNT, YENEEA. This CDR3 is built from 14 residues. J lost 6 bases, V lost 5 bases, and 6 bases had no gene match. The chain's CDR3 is CASSIQGSAGELFF. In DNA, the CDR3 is TGTGCCAGCAGCATACAGGGGAGCGCCGGGGAGCTGTTTTTT.

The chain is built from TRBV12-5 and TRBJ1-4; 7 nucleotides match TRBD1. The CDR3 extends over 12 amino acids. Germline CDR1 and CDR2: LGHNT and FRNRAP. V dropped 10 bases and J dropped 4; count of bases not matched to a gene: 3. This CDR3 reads CANRGVNEKLFF. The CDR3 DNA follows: TGTGCTAACAGGGGCGTTAATGAAAAACTGTTTTTT.

Written as DNA, the CDR3 is TGTGCCAGCAGTGAATCTAGAATGGCTTTCTTT. It yields the protein CASSESRMAFF. V usage is TRBV2 and J usage is TRBJ1-1; no reliable D call. The V gene's germline CDR1 is SNHLY and CDR2 FYNNEI. The CDR3 is made up of 11 amino acids. Trimming left V 2 bases short and J 11 bases short, with 9 bases between.

The CDR3 loop reads CASKGVRGWNTEAFF. The CDR3 region has the DNA TGTGCCAGTAAAGGTGTTCGGGGTTGGAACACTGAAGCTTTCTTT. The chain joins TRBV19 to TRBJ1-1; D gene uncertain. The CDR3 totals 15 residues. The V and J ends lost 7 bases and 1 base respectively, with 16 bases between them. Germline V gives CDR1 LNHDA, CDR2 SQIVND (reference sequence).

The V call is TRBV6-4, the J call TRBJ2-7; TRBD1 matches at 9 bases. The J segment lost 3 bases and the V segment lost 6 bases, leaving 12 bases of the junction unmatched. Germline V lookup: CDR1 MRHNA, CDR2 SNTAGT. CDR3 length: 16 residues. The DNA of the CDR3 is TGTGCCAGCAGCCAAATCCCTAACAGGGGGCTCTACGAGCAGTACGTC. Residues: CASSQIPNRGLYEQYV.

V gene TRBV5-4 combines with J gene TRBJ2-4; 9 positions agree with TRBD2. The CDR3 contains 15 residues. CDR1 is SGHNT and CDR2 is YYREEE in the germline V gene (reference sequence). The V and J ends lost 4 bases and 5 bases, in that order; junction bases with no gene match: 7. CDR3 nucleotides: TGTGCCAGCAGCCCAGGGGGACTAGCTCAAAACATTCAGTACTTC. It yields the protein CASSPGGLAQNIQYF. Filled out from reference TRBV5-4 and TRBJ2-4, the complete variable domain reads ETGVTQSPTHLIKTRGQQVTLRCSSQSGHNTVSWYQQALGQGPQFIFQYYREEENGRGNFPPRFSGLQFPNYSSELNVNALELDDSALYLCASSPGGLAQNIQYFGAGTRLSVL.